This T cell receptor beta chain derives from a study of shared clonotypes between healthy human individuals. The V gene lost 9 bases and the J gene lost 0 bases, with 14 bases spanning the gap. Germline V lookup: CDR1 SEHNR, CDR2 FQNEAQ (reference sequence). The CDR3 loop spans 15 amino acids. Donors were healthy HIV-negative adults without recently reported acute infections or vaccinations. Splitting of CD4+ cells produced CD45RA+ naive and CD45RA-negative memory subsets. Produced via immunoSEQ multiplex PCR; TCRdb's table is partial and in-frame only. This table holds around 1.5 million clones, 95% to 99% found once.

Sample: naive CD4+ T cells sorted from blood. Subset given: CD45RA+ positively selected. The V gene is TRBV7-9, the J gene TRBJ2-2; no definite D call. This TCR was recovered from a man aged 25-45 years in good health. CDR3 in amino acids: CARSSQVANTGELFF. Written as DNA, the CDR3 is TGTGCCAGAAGTTCTCAGGTGGCGAACACCGGGGAGCTGTTTTTT.